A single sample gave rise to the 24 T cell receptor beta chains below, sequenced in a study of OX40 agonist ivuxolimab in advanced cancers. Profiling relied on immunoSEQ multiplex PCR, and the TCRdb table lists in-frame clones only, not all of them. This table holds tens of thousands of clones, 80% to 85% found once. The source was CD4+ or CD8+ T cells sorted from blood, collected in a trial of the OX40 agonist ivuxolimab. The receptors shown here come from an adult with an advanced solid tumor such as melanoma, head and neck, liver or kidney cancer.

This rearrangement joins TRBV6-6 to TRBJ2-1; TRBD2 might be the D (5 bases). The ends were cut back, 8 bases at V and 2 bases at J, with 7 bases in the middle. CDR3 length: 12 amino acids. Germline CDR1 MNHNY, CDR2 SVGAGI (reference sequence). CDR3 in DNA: TGTGCCAGCGGACTGACCTACAATGAGCAGTTCTTC. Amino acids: CASGLTYNEQFF.

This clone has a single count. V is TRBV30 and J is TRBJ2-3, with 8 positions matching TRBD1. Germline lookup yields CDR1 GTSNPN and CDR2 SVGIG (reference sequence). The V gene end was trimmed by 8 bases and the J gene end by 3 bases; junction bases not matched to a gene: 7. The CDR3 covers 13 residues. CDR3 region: CAGLDRGTDTQYF. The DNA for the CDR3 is TGTGCCGGGCTCGACAGGGGAACAGATACGCAGTATTTT.

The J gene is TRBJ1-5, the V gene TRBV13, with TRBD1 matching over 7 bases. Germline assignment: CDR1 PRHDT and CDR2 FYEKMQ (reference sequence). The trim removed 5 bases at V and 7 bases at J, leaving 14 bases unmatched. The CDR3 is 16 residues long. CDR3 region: CASSGTVILRVQPQHF. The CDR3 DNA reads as TGTGCCAGCAGCGGGACAGTGATCCTAAGGGTCCAGCCCCAGCATTTT.

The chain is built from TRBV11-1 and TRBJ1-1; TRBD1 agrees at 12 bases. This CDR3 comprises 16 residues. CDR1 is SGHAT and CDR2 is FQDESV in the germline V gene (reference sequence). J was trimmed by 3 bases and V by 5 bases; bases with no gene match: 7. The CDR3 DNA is TGTGCCAGCAGCCTGACGGGACAGGGGGCGGACACTGAAGCTTTCTTT. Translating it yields CASSLTGQGADTEAFF. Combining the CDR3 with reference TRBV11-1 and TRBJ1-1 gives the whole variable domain EAEVAQSPRYKITEKSQAVAFWCDPISGHATLYWYRQILGQGPELLVQFQDESVVDDSQLPKDRFSAERLKGVDSTLKIQPAELGDSAMYLCASSLTGQGADTEAFFGQGTRLTVV.

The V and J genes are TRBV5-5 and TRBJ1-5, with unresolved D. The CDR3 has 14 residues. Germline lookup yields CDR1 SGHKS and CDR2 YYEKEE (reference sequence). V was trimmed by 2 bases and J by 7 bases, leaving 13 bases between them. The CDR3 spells CASSFWANGQPQHF. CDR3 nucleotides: TGTGCCAGCAGCTTCTGGGCCAACGGACAGCCCCAGCATTTT.

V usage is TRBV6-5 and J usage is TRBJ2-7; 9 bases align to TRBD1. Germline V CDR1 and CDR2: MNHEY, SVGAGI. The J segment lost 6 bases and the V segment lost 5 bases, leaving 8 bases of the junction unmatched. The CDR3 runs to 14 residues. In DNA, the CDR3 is TGTGCCAGCAGTACGGGACAGGGAGGTTTCGAGCAGTACTTC. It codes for CASSTGQGGFEQYF.

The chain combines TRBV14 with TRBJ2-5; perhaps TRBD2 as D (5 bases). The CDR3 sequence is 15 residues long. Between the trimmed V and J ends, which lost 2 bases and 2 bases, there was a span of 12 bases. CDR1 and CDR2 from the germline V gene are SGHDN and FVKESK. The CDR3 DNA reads TGTGCCAGCAGCCAACTGCTAGCCCCGCAAGAGACCCAGTACTTC. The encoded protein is CASSQLLAPQETQYF.

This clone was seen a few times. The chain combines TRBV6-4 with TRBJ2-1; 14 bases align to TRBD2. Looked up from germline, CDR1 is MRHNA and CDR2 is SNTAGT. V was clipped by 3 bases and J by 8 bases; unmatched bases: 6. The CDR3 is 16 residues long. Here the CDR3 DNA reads TGTGCCAGCAGTGAGACCGGGACTAGCGGGAGCGATGAGCAGTTCTTC. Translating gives CASSETGTSGSDEQFF.

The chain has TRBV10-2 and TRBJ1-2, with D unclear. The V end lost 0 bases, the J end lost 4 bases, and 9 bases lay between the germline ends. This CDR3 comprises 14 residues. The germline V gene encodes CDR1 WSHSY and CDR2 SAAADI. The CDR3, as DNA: TGCGCCAGCAGTGAGTCGGTCTTCTTCTATGGCTACACCTTC. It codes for CASSESVFFYGYTF.

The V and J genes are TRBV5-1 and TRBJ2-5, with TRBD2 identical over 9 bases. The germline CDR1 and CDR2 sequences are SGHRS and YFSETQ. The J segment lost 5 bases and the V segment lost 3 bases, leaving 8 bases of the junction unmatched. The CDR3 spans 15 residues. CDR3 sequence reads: CASSWTAGGRETQYF. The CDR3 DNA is TGCGCCAGCAGCTGGACTGCGGGGGGGCGGGAGACCCAGTACTTC.

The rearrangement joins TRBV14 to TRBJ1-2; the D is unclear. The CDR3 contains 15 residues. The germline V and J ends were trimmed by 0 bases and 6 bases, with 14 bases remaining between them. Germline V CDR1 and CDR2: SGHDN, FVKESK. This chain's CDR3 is CASSQDMGGNNGYTF. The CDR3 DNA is TGTGCCAGCAGCCAAGATATGGGAGGGAATAATGGCTACACCTTC.

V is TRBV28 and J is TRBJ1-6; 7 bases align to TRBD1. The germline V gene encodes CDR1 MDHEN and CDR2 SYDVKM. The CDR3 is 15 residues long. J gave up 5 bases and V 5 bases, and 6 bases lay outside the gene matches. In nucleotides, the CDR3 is TGTGCCAGCAGTACACAGGGGAGAAATAATTCACCCCTCCACTTT. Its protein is CASSTQGRNNSPLHF. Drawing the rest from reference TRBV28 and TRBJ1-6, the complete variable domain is DVKVTQSSRYLVKRTGEKVFLECVQDMDHENMFWYRQDPGLGLRLIYFSYDVKMKEKGDIPEGYSVSREKKERFSLILESASTNQTSMYLCASSTQGRNNSPLHFGNGTRLTVT.

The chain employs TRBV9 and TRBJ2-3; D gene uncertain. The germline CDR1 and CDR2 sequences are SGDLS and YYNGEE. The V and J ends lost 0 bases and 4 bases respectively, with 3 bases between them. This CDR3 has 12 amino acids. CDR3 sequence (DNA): TGTGCCAGCAGCGTAGACGCAGATACGCAGTATTTT. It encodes CASSVDADTQYF.

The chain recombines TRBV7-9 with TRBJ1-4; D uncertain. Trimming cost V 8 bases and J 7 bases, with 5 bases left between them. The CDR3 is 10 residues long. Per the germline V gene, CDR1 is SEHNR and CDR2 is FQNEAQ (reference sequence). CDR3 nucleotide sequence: TGTGCCAGCGCCGTTGAAAAACTGTTTTTT. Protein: CASAVEKLFF.

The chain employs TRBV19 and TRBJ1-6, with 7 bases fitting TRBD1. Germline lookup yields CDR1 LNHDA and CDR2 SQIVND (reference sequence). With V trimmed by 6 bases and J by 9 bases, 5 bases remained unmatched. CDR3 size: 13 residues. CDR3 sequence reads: CASSDREFSPLHF. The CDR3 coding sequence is TGTGCCAGTAGCGACAGGGAGTTTTCACCCCTCCACTTT.

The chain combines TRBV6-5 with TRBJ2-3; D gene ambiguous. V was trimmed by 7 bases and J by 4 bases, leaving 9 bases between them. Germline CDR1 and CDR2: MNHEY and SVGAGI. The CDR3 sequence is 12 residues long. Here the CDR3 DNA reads TGTGCCAGCAAATCTATCGCAGATACGCAGTATTTT. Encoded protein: CASKSIADTQYF.

CDR3 nucleotides: TGTGCCAGCAGCTTAAGGGTTGCAGGCAACTTAACAGCTGAAGCTTTCTTT. Amino acid sequence: CASSLRVAGNLTAEAFF. V gene TRBV7-9 combines with J gene TRBJ1-1, with D hard to call. The V end was cut by 2 bases, the J end by 6 bases, with 22 bases between. Germline-derived CDR1 and CDR2 are SEHNR and FQNEAQ (reference sequence). This CDR3 is built from 17 residues.

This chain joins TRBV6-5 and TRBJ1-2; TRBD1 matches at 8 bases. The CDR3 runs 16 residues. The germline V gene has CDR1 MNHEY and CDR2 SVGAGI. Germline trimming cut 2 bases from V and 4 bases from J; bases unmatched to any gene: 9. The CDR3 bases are TGTGCCAGCAGTTACCGAAAACAGGGGGAAGGCTATGGCTACACCTTC. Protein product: CASSYRKQGEGYGYTF.

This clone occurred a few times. The CDR3 sequence: CASSSRDRGSYNEQFF. The CDR3 nucleotides read TGTGCCAGCAGCTCCCGGGACAGGGGGTCCTACAATGAGCAGTTCTTC. The chain joins TRBV11-3 to TRBJ2-1, with 11 bases lining up with TRBD1. V lost 4 bases and J lost 1; bases outside the gene matches: 3. This CDR3 spans 16 amino acids. CDR1 SGHNT and CDR2 YENEEA come from the germline V gene.

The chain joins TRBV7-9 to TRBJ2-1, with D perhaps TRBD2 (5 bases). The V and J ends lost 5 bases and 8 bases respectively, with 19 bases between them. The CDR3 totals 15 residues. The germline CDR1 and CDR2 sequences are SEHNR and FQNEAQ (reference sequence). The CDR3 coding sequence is TGTGCCAGCAGCCATAAGGACCGAGCGAGGGATGAGCAGTTCTTC. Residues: CASSHKDRARDEQFF.

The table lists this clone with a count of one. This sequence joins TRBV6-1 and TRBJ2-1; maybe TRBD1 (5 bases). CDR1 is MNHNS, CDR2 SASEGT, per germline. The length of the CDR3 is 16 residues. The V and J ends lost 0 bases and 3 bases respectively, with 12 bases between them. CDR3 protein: CASSEATTVLYNEQFF. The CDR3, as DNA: TGTGCCAGCAGTGAAGCTACGACAGTACTCTACAATGAGCAGTTCTTC.

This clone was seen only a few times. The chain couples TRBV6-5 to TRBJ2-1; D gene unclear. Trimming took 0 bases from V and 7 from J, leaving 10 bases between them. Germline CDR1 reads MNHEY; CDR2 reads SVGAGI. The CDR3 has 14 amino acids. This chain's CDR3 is CASSYSITGNEQFF. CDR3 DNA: TGTGCCAGCAGTTACTCGATAACCGGGAATGAGCAGTTCTTC.

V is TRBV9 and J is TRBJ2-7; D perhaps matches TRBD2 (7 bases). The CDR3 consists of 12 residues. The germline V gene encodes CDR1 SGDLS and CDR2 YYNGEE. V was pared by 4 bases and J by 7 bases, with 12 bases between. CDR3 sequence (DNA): TGTGCCAGCAGCCCCGGGGGGCGAGAGCAGTACTTC. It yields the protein CASSPGGREQYF.

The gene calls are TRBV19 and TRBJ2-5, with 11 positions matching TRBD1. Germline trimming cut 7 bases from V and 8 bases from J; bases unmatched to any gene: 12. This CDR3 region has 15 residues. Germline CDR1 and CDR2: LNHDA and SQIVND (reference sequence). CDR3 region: CASTTGQGASETQYF. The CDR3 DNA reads TGTGCCAGTACTACAGGACAGGGGGCGAGTGAAACCCAGTACTTC. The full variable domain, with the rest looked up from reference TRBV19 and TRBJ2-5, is DGGITQSPKYLFRKEGQNVTLSCEQNLNHDAMYWYRQDPGQGLRLIYYSQIVNDFQKGDIAEGYSVSREKKESFPLTVTSAQKNPTAFYLCASTTGQGASETQYFGPGTRLLVL.